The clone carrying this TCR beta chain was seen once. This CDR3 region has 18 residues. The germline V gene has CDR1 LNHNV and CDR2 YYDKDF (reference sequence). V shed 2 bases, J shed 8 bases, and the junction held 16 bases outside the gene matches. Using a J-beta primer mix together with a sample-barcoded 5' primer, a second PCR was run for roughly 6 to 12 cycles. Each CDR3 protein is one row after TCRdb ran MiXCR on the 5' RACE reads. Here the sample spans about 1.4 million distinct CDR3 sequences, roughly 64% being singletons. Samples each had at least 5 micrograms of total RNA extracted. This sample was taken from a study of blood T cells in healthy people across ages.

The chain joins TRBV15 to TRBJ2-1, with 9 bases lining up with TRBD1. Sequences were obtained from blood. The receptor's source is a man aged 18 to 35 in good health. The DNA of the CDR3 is TGTGCCACCAGCAGACAAAGGACGGGACAGGGTGTTAATGATGAGCAGTTCTTC. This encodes CATSRQRTGQGVNDEQFF.